The 18 T cell receptor beta chains given below trace back to one sample, sequenced in a study of Ad26.COV2.S vaccination and SARS-CoV-2 variants. Only in-frame clones appear in the TCRdb table, and some are missing; sequencing was by immunoSEQ multiplex PCR. The table lists fewer than 400,000 clones, roughly nine tenths of them singletons, with 3.5% in the top ten. Noted treatment: 15 to 20 received Ad26.COV2.S at low or high dose, single or two shots; 5 received placebo; per-sample allocation not given. Each sample was drawn 63 days after the first injection (of vaccine or placebo). The sample in question was peripheral blood, obtained in a trial of Ad26.COV2.S vaccine versus placebo. All receptors come from a person between 18 and 65 years old who received the Ad26.COV2.S COVID-19 vaccine or a placebo.

This chain links TRBV4-1 with TRBJ2-1; no definite D call. This CDR3 contains 15 residues. Germline V lookup: CDR1 MGHRA, CDR2 YSYEKL. Trimming removed 4 bases at V and 3 bases at J, with 13 bases between. The CDR3 nucleotides read TGCGCCAGCAGCCCCGGATGGGGATTCTACAATGAGCAGTTCTTC. Protein sequence: CASSPGWGFYNEQFF.

V gene TRBV19 combines with J gene TRBJ2-3; the D is unclear. This CDR3 has 12 residues. Germline V gene data show CDR1 as LNHDA and CDR2 as SQIVND (reference sequence). V lost 3 bases to trimming and J lost 8 bases, with 9 bases between them. DNA for the CDR3: TGTGCCAGTAGTATCAGTTCGTTTACGCAGTATTTT. Translated, it gives CASSISSFTQYF.

The genes are TRBV5-1 and TRBJ2-3, with D tentatively TRBD2 (5 bases). This CDR3 has 13 residues. Germline V CDR1 and CDR2: SGHRS, YFSETQ. V was cut by 0 bases and J by 6 bases, with 8 bases left in between. CDR3 nucleotides: TGCGCCAGCAGCTTGGCGGGGTTGGATACGCAGTATTTT. Translated, it gives CASSLAGLDTQYF.

The chain is built from TRBV2 and TRBJ2-7; D unclear. CDR1 and CDR2 from the germline V gene are SNHLY and FYNNEI. The length of the CDR3 is 16 residues. The germline V and J ends were trimmed by 1 base and 3 bases, with 16 bases remaining between them. Here the CDR3 reads CASSEGVLKGYYEQYF. The DNA of the CDR3 is TGTGCCAGCAGTGAAGGGGTCCTCAAAGGGTACTACGAGCAGTACTTC.

The chain combines TRBV25-1 with TRBJ2-3; D remains ambiguous. CDR3 size: 15 residues. V lost 2 bases and J lost 2, with 11 bases in between. Per the germline V gene, CDR1 is MGHDK and CDR2 is SYGVNS. The CDR3 is CASSEHPLFTDTQYF. The CDR3 DNA follows: TGTGCCAGCAGTGAACATCCCTTATTCACAGATACGCAGTATTTT. The entire variable domain, with the rest obtained from reference TRBV25-1 and TRBJ2-3, is as follows: EADIYQTPRYLVIGTGKKITLECSQTMGHDKMYWYQQDPGMELHLIHYSYGVNSTEKGDLSSESTVSRIRTEHFPLTLESARPSHTSQYLCASSEHPLFTDTQYFGPGTRLTVL.

CDR3 residues: CASSRGGENSPLHF. DNA of the CDR3: TGCGCCAGCAGCCGCGGGGGGGAGAATTCACCCCTCCACTTT. The V call is TRBV4-3, the J call TRBJ1-6; possible D gene TRBD1, 5 bases. The CDR3 sequence is 14 residues long. CDR1 is LGHNA and CDR2 is YSLEER in the germline V gene. V was pared by 4 bases and J by 7 bases, with 11 bases between.

This clone was seen a single time. The chain employs TRBV9 and TRBJ1-6, with 8 bases that match TRBD1. Germline assignment: CDR1 SGDLS and CDR2 YYNGEE. The CDR3 consists of 16 residues. The V gene end was trimmed by 4 bases and the J gene end by 9 bases; junction bases not matched to a gene: 12. Here the CDR3 DNA reads TGTGCCAGCAGCACAAGGACAGGGCGAAACGGTTCACCCCTCCACTTT. It specifies CASSTRTGRNGSPLHF. Supplemented by reference TRBV9 and TRBJ1-6, the full variable domain reads DSGVTQTPKHLITATGQRVTLRCSPRSGDLSVYWYQQSLDQGLQFLIQYYNGEERAKGNILERFSAQQFPDLHSELNLSSLELGDSALYFCASSTRTGRNGSPLHFGNGTRLTVT.

This chain uses TRBV12-3 or TRBV12-4 with TRBJ1-2; D gene ambiguous. This CDR3 contains 13 residues. V lost 4 bases and J lost 6, with 12 bases in between. CDR3: CASSSRVTHGYTF. In DNA, the CDR3 is TGTGCCAGCAGTTCTCGGGTCACCCATGGCTACACCTTC.

This clone appeared a single time. The chain combines TRBV11-2 with TRBJ1-2; D might be TRBD1 (6 bases). Deletions cut 5 bases from V and 2 bases from J, with 15 bases between. CDR1 is SGHAT, CDR2 FQNNGV, per germline. The CDR3 covers 15 residues. In nucleotides, the CDR3 is TGTGCCAGCAGCCTTACCCAGGGGAGCAACTATGGCTACACCTTC. Residues: CASSLTQGSNYGYTF.

The V and J genes are TRBV30 and TRBJ1-4, with TRBD1 identical over 7 bases. The ends lost 3 bases at V and 5 bases at J; junction bases unmatched: 6. Germline assignment: CDR1 GTSNPN and CDR2 SVGIG (reference sequence). The CDR3 is made up of 14 amino acids. The CDR3 coding sequence is TGTGCCTGGAGGGGGACAGCTTGGAATGAAAAACTGTTTTTT. Residues: CAWRGTAWNEKLFF.

V usage is TRBV5-1 and J usage is TRBJ1-2, with 7 bases matching TRBD1. V gave up 4 bases and J gave up 4 bases; unmatched junction bases: 10. CDR1 is SGHRS, CDR2 YFSETQ, per germline. CDR3 size: 15 residues. The CDR3 sequence: CASSDRDRAGYGYTF. For the CDR3, the DNA is TGCGCCAGCAGCGATCGCGACAGGGCGGGCTATGGCTACACCTTC.

The chain is built from TRBV6-5 and TRBJ1-4, with D possibly being TRBD1 (6 bases). This CDR3 is built from 15 residues. Between the trimmed V and J ends, which lost 8 bases and 2 bases, there was a span of 15 bases. From germline, CDR1 is MNHEY and CDR2 SVGAGI. The CDR3 protein is CASAKEGGTNEKLFF. For the CDR3, the DNA is TGTGCCAGCGCAAAGGAGGGGGGTACTAATGAAAAACTGTTTTTT.

The CDR3 spells CASSQVAGTGSQPQHF. The DNA of the CDR3 is TGCGCCAGCAGCCAAGTGGCCGGGACAGGGAGTCAGCCCCAGCATTTT. V is TRBV4-1 and J is TRBJ1-5, with TRBD1 identical over 9 bases. Germline V CDR1 and CDR2: MGHRA, YSYEKL. The CDR3 loop spans 16 amino acids. With 1 base clipped from V and 6 bases from J, the junction kept 7 bases outside the gene matches.

In this sample, this clone turned up once. The V gene is TRBV10-3, the J gene TRBJ2-7; D is perhaps TRBD1 or TRBD2 (5 bases each). The V and J ends lost 8 bases and 6 bases respectively, with 17 bases between them. CDR1 is ENHRY and CDR2 is SYGVKD in the germline V gene. CDR3 length equals 13 residues. The CDR3 reads CAILPNGAVEQYF. The DNA of the CDR3 is TGTGCCATCCTTCCTAACGGGGCCGTCGAGCAGTACTTC.

CDR3 in DNA: TGTGCCAGCAGCCACCGGACCTCCGACTATGGCTACACCTTC. Its protein is CASSHRTSDYGYTF. J is TRBJ1-2 and V is TRBV7-8; D gene unclear. This CDR3 comprises 14 residues. V lost 5 bases to trimming and J lost 3 bases, with 13 bases between them. Germline CDR1 reads SGHVS; CDR2 reads FQNEAQ.

The genes are TRBV7-9 and TRBJ2-1; 8 bases are a match to TRBD2. This CDR3 spans 18 amino acids. J lost 3 bases, V lost 2 bases, and 12 bases had no gene match. Germline-derived CDR1 and CDR2 are SEHNR and FQNEAQ (reference sequence). As DNA, the CDR3 is TGTGCCAGCAGCTTATCGCGGGGCGGGGGGTCCCTCTACAATGAGCAGTTCTTC. Residues: CASSLSRGGGSLYNEQFF.

This chain links TRBV7-2 with TRBJ2-7; 9 bases are shared with TRBD2. Per the germline V gene, CDR1 is SGHTA and CDR2 is FQGNSA. The CDR3 spans 14 residues. V lost 3 bases to trimming and J lost 6 bases; unmatched junction nucleotides: 6. Here the CDR3 reads CASSFGGGAREQYF. The DNA of the CDR3 is TGTGCCAGCAGCTTCGGCGGGGGGGCCCGCGAGCAGTACTTC.

The genes are TRBV18 and TRBJ2-1; the match to TRBD1 covers 7 bases. The CDR3 has 16 amino acids. Germline V CDR1 and CDR2: KGHSH, LQKENI. The V and J ends lost 3 bases and 1 base, in that order; junction bases with no gene match: 6. CDR3 DNA: TGTGCCAGCTCACCGGGACAGCTTGATTCCTACAATGAGCAGTTCTTC. Amino acids: CASSPGQLDSYNEQFF.